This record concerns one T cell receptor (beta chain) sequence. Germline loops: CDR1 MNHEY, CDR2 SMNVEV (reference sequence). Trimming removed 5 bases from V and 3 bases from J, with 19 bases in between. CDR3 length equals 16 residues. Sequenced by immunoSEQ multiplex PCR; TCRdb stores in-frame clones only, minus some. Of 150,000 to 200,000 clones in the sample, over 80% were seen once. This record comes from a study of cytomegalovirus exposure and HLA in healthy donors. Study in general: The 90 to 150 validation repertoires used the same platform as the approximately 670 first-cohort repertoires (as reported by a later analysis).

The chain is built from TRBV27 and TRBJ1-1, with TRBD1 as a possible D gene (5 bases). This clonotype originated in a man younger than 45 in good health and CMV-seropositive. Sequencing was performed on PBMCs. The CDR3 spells CASSPRGGKVDTEAFF. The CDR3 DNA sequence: TGTGCCAGCAGTCCGCGCGGGGGAAAAGTGGACACTGAAGCTTTCTTT.